This T cell receptor (beta chain) was captured by sequencing in a study of T cell responses to AZD1222 COVID-19 vaccine. This table comes from immunoSEQ multiplex PCR, and its TCRdb copy is limited to in-frame clones, with some not included. Found here are some 120,000 clones, approximately 93% of them singletons; the top ten hold about 2.7%. This clone was seen a few times. This CDR3 region has 14 residues. Germline-derived CDR1 and CDR2 are DFQATT and SNEGSKA (reference sequence). V shed 3 bases and J shed 0 bases, with 11 bases lying between them. This specimen was peripheral blood, taken on day 0 of AZD1222 vaccination. This TCR was sampled from an adult in good health. The gene calls are TRBV20-1 and TRBJ1-2; weak D call: TRBD1 (6 bases). CDR3 protein: CSASDRQANYGYTF. CDR3 sequence (DNA): TGCAGTGCTAGTGACAGGCAAGCTAACTATGGCTACACCTTC.